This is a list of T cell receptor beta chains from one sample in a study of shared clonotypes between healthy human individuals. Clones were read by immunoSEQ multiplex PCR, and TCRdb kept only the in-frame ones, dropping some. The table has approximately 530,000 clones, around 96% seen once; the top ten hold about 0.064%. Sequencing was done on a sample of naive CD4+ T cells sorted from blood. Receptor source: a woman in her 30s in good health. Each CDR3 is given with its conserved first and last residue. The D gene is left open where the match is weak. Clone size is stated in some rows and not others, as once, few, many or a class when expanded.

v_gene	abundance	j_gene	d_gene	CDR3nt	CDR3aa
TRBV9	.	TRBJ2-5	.	TGTGCCAGCAGCCCCCGGGGGCAGGGGTACCAAGAGACCCAGTACTTC	CASSPRGQGYQETQYF
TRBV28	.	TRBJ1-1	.	TGTGCCAGCAGTAAAAGGGACACTGAAGCTTTCTTT	CASSKRDTEAFF
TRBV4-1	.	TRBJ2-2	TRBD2	TGCGCCAGCAGTATAATAGCGGGAGGGGAATTCGGGACCGGGGAGCTGTTTTTT	CASSIIAGGEFGTGELFF
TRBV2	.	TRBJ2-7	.	TGTGCCAGCAGTGCGAGGAGGGAGCAGTACTTC	CASSARREQYF
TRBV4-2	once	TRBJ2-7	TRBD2	TGTGCCAGCAGCCGGACCGGGACTAGTAGATTGGAGCAGTACTTC	CASSRTGTSRLEQYF
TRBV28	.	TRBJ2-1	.	TGTGCCAGCAGCGGACTCGCAAGCTCCTACAATGAGCAGTTCTTC	CASSGLASSYNEQFF
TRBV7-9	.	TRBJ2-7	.	TGTGCCAGCAGCTTAATAGGGGCGGGAGAGCAGTACTTC	CASSLIGAGEQYF
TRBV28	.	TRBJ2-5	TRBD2	TGTGCCAGCAGTCCGACTAGCGGGAGGGCTCCCGAGACCCAGTACTTC	CASSPTSGRAPETQYF
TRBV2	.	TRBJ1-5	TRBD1	TGTGCCAGCAGGGGAGACAGGGCTCATCAGCCCCAGCATTTT	CASRGDRAHQPQHF
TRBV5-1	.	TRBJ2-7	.	TGCGCCAGCAGGGTGACAGGTACCTACGAGCAGTACTTC	CASRVTGTYEQYF
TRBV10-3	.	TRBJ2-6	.	TGTGCCATCAGTGAGGACAGGTCTAGTTTCGTCTGGGCCAACGTCCTGACTTTC	CAISEDRSSFVWANVLTF
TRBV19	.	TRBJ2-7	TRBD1	TGTGCCAGTAGTATAGGGGACAGGACCCCTTCTGACGAGCAGTACTTC	CASSIGDRTPSDEQYF